Here is one T cell receptor beta chain with its context. The data are from a study of blood T cell repertoires in COVID-19. The CDR3 length is 16 residues. The ends were cut back, 0 bases at V and 0 bases at J, with 10 bases in the middle. Germline V gene sequence: CDR1 SGDLS, CDR2 YYNGEE. The data were produced by immunoSEQ multiplex PCR, yet TCRdb's version contains in-frame clones alone and is incomplete. Of around 300,000 clones listed, over 85% are singletons. The sample consisted of PBMCs or T cells enriched from blood (not recorded which). The clonotype was recovered from a woman in her sixties who had recovered from COVID-19. The V gene is TRBV9, the J gene TRBJ2-1, with a tentative D call TRBD2 (6 bases). This chain's CDR3 is CASSVDGGNSYNEQFF. In DNA, the CDR3 is TGTGCCAGCAGCGTAGATGGGGGGAACTCCTACAATGAGCAGTTCTTC.